Shown below are 13 T cell receptor beta chains from a single sample sequenced in a study of shared clonotypes between healthy human individuals (TCRdb year 2020). Library method: the immunoSEQ multiplex PCR assay. TCRdb holds this immuneACCESS table with in-frame rearrangements only. Some clones are missing; in checked studies, unresolved V genes explain under half, and the rest has no known cause. For this sample there are 950,000 to 1,100,000 clones; roughly 75% appear just once. The ten biggest clones cover approximately 1.5% of the sample. Sequences were obtained from memory CD4+ T cells sorted from blood. Interpreted using the paper, the cell subset or site label stands for: CD45RA-negative fraction. These receptor sequences come from a man younger than 30 in good health.

The rearrangement links TRBV19 to TRBJ1-5; 7 nucleotides match TRBD1. Per the germline V gene, CDR1 is LNHDA and CDR2 is SQIVND (reference sequence). The CDR3 consists of 14 residues. Trimming took 4 bases from V and 6 from J; bases not matched to a gene: 6. The CDR3 sequence is CASSRRAGGQPQHF. The CDR3, as DNA: TGTGCCAGTAGTAGGCGGGCAGGGGGTCAGCCCCAGCATTTT.

This clone showed up just once. J is TRBJ2-7 and V is TRBV21-1; the table's D gene call, TRBD1, was not cross checked with the DNA. TRBV21-1 is a recognized pseudogene. The CDR3 covers 16 residues. The CDR3 coding sequence is TGTGCCAGCACCCTAGTCGACAGGGGCCCTTCCTACGAGCAGTACTTC. It yields the protein CASTLVDRGPSYEQYF.

The gene calls are TRBV15 and TRBJ2-3; the D gene could be TRBD1 or TRBD2 (5 bases each). The CDR3 is 15 amino acids. Trimming removed 3 bases at V and 3 bases at J, with 13 bases between. Germline lookup yields CDR1 LNHNV and CDR2 YYDKDF (reference sequence). As DNA, the CDR3 is TGTGCCACCAGCAGGGGGGACGGAGGAACAGATACGCAGTATTTT. Its translation is CATSRGDGGTDTQYF.

The rearrangement joins TRBV5-1 to TRBJ2-5; 9 nucleotides agree with TRBD1. CDR1 and CDR2 from the germline V gene are SGHRS and YFSETQ. V shed 0 bases and J 4 bases; nucleotides not matched to a gene: 4. The CDR3 contains 15 residues. The CDR3 DNA reads TGCGCCAGCAGCTTGGCCGGGACAGGGTTAGAGACCCAGTACTTC. Protein: CASSLAGTGLETQYF.

The V and J genes are TRBV9 and TRBJ2-3; D remains unclear. V lost 0 bases and J 4 bases, leaving 15 bases between the germline ends. The CDR3 is 16 amino acids. Germline V gene data show CDR1 as SGDLS and CDR2 as YYNGEE. CDR3 DNA: TGTGCCAGCAGCGTAGAGTGGACGACCAGCGCAGATACGCAGTATTTT. It encodes CASSVEWTTSADTQYF. Full variable domain (outside the CDR3, taken from reference TRBV9 and TRBJ2-3): DSGVTQTPKHLITATGQRVTLRCSPRSGDLSVYWYQQSLDQGLQFLIQYYNGEERAKGNILERFSAQQFPDLHSELNLSSLELGDSALYFCASSVEWTTSADTQYFGPGTRLTVL.

This clone is a singleton in its sample. The J gene is TRBJ1-3, the V gene TRBV9; 7 nucleotides line up with TRBD1. The CDR3 is 15 amino acids. Per germline, CDR1 SGDLS and CDR2 YYNGEE. The V gene end was trimmed by 4 bases and the J gene end by 3 bases; junction bases not matched to a gene: 7. The CDR3 DNA is TGTGCCAGCAGCCCCCAACAGGGGTTTGGAAACACCATATATTTT. Amino acid sequence: CASSPQQGFGNTIYF.

The gene calls are TRBV7-9 and TRBJ2-5; the match to TRBD2 covers 9 bases. The CDR3 sequence is 14 residues long. V lost 5 bases, J lost 4 bases, and 5 bases stayed unmatched. Germline CDR1 is SEHNR and CDR2 is FQNEAQ (reference sequence). The CDR3, as DNA: TGTGCCAGCAGCAGAGCGGGGGGTGGAGAGACCCAGTACTTC. The encoded protein is CASSRAGGGETQYF.

This clone was detected once. This chain joins TRBV6-6 and TRBJ1-1; D gene ambiguous. The CDR3 has 14 residues. Germline V CDR1 and CDR2: MNHNY, SVGAGI (reference sequence). Trimming removed 6 bases from V and 6 bases from J, with 17 bases in between. The CDR3 reads CASSPWARIAEAFF. In DNA form, the CDR3 reads TGTGCCAGCAGCCCCTGGGCTCGGATCGCTGAAGCTTTCTTT.

This chain connects TRBV6-4 to TRBJ2-5, with TRBD1 matching over 11 bases. This CDR3 contains 16 residues. V gave up 5 bases and J gave up 0 bases; unmatched junction bases: 5. The germline V gene encodes CDR1 MRHNA and CDR2 SNTAGT. The CDR3 sequence: CASSNQDRGHQETQYF. CDR3 nucleotide sequence: TGTGCCAGCAGTAACCAGGACAGGGGGCACCAAGAGACCCAGTACTTC.

The V call is TRBV6-5, the J call TRBJ2-1, with TRBD1 as a possible D gene (6 bases). Germline values: CDR1 MNHEY, CDR2 SVGAGI. CDR3 length: 14 amino acids. Trimming took off 0 bases at V and 9 bases at J, with 12 bases between the two ends. The CDR3 DNA is TGTGCCAGCAGTTACTCTACAGGGTTCGGTGAGCAGTTCTTC. Protein: CASSYSTGFGEQFF.

This clone came up a few times. This chain joins TRBV5-1 and TRBJ2-2, with TRBD1 matching 7 bases. V gave up 4 bases and J gave up 7 bases; unmatched junction bases: 10. Germline CDR1 is SGHRS and CDR2 is YFSETQ. This CDR3 has 15 amino acids. In DNA, the CDR3 is TGCGCCAGCAGCCCCTCAGACAGGGTCCTCGGGGAGCTGTTTTTT. Translating gives CASSPSDRVLGELFF.

This chain connects TRBV28 to TRBJ2-1; D uncertain. Germline CDR1 MDHEN, CDR2 SYDVKM. The length of the CDR3 is 13 residues. The V end lost 8 bases, the J end lost 7 bases, and 15 bases lay between the germline ends. Here the CDR3 DNA reads TGTGCCAGCCATCCCGGGTTGAGAAATGAGCAGTTCTTC. It codes for CASHPGLRNEQFF.

The V call is TRBV11-2, the J call TRBJ2-7, with TRBD1 as a possible D gene (6 bases). Trimming pared 5 bases from V and 5 bases from J, leaving 13 bases between. The CDR3 totals 13 residues. Germline V gives CDR1 SGHAT, CDR2 FQNNGV. The CDR3 region is CASSPNRDDEQYF. For the CDR3, the DNA is TGTGCCAGCAGCCCCAACAGGGACGACGAGCAGTACTTC.